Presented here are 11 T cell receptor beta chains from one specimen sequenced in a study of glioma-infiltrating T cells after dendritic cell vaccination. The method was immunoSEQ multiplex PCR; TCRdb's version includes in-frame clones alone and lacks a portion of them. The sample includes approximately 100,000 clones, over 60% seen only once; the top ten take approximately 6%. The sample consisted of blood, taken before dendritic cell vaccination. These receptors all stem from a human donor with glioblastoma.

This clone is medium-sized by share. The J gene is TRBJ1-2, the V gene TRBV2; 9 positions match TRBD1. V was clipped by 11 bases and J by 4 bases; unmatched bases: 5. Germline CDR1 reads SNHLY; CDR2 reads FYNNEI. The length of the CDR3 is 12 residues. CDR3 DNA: TGTGCCGGAGCGACAGGGGGCTATGGCTACACCTTC. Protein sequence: CAGATGGYGYTF.

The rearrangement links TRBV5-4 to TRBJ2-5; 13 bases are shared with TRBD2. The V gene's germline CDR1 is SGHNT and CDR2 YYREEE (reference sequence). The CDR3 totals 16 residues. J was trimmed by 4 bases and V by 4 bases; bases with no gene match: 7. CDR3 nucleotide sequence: TGTGCCAGCAGCCGGGGACTAGCGGGAATTGGAGAGACCCAGTACTTC. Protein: CASSRGLAGIGETQYF.

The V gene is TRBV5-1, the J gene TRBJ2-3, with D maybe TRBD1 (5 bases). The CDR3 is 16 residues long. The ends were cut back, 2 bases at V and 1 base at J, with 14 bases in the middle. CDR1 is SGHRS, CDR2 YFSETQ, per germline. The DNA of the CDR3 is TGCGCCAGCAGCTTAGGGTTGCAGGGTGGCACAGATACGCAGTATTTT. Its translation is CASSLGLQGGTDTQYF.

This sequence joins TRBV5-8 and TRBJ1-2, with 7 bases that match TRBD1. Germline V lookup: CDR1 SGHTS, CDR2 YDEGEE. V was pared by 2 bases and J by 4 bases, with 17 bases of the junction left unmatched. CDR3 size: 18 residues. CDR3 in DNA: TGTGCCAGCAGCTTTAGGTCTTTGGGACAGAAGAATACCTATGGCTACACCTTC. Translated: CASSFRSLGQKNTYGYTF.

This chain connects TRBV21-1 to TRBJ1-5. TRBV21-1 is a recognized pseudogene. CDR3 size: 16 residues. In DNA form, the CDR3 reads TGTGCCAGCAGCAAAGCGGCCGGGGATAGCAATCAGCCCCAGCATTTT. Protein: CASSKAAGDSNQPQHF.

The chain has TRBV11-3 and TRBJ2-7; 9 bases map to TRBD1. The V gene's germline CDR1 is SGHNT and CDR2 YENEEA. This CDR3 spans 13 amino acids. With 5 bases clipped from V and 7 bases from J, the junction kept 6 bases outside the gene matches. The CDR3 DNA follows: TGTGCCAGCAGCCCCGGGACAGGGAGGGAGCAGTACTTC. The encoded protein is CASSPGTGREQYF. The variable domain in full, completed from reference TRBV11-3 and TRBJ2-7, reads EAGVVQSPRYKIIEKKQPVAFWCNPISGHNTLYWYLQNLGQGPELLIRYENEEAVDDSQLPKDRFSAERLKGVDSTLKIQPAELGDSAVYLCASSPGTGREQYFGPGTRLTVT.

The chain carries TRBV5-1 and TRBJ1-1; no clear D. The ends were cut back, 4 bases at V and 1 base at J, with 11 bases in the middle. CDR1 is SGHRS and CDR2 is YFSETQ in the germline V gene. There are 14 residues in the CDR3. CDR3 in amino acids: CASSEGTANTEAFF. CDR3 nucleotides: TGCGCCAGCAGCGAGGGCACGGCGAACACTGAAGCTTTCTTT.

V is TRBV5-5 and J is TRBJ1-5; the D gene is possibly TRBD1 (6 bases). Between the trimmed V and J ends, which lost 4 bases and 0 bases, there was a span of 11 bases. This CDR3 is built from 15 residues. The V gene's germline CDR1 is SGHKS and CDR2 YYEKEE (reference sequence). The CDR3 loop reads CASSRQEHSNQPQHF. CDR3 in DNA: TGTGCCAGCAGCAGACAGGAGCATAGCAATCAGCCCCAGCATTTT.

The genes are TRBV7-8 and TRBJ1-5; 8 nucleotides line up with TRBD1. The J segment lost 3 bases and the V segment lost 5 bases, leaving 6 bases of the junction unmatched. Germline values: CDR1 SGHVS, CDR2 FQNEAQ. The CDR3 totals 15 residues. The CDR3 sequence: CASSAPGGDNQPQHF. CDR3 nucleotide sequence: TGTGCCAGCAGCGCACCAGGGGGCGACAATCAGCCCCAGCATTTT.

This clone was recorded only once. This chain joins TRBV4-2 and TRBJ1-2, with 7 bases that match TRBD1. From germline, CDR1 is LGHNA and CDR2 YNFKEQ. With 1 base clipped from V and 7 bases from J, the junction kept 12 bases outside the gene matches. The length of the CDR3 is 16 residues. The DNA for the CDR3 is TGTGCCAGCAGCCAAGCCTTCGGTAGCAGGGGGATTGGCTACACCTTC. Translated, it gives CASSQAFGSRGIGYTF.

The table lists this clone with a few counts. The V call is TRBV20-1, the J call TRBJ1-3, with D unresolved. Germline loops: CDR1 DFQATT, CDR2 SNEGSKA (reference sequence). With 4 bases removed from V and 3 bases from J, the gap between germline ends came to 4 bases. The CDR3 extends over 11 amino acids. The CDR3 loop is CSATGGNTIYF. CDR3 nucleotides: TGCAGTGCTACAGGTGGAAACACCATATATTTT.